Each of the 28 T cell receptor beta chains below was sequenced from the same sample in a study of regulatory T cells in long-lasting Graves disease. Arm-PCR of CDR3 regions and iRepertoire HTBI primers were the basis on which TCR beta libraries were built. One entry per CDR3 protein results from TCRdb running MiXCR on the multiplex PCR reads. The sample gives approximately 300,000 distinct CDR3 sequences, approximately 20% of which show up once; roughly 40% is in the top ten. Time point indicated: newly diagnosed GD, antithyroid drugs for less than 3 months. PBMCs provided the RNA from which the TCR library was made. Sample: peripheral blood mononuclear cells (PBMCs), taken at new diagnosis, from a patient treated with antithyroid drugs. The receptor source for this set is a female donor with Graves disease.

At least ten counts were recorded for this clonotype. The V and J genes are TRBV27 and TRBJ1-4; D gene uncertain. Per the germline V gene, CDR1 is MNHEY and CDR2 is SMNVEV (reference sequence). Trimming pared 3 bases from V and 5 bases from J, leaving 4 bases between. The CDR3 extends over 12 amino acids. CDR3 amino acids: CASSFANEKLFF. In DNA form, the CDR3 reads TGTGCCAGCAGTTTCGCCAATGAAAAACTGTTTTTT.

In this sample, this clonotype turned up many times. The chain uses TRBV18 and TRBJ2-5; the D gene is possibly TRBD1 (6 bases). CDR3 length equals 14 residues. Trimming pared 3 bases from V and 3 bases from J, leaving 11 bases between. Germline CDR1 and CDR2: KGHSH and LQKENI. The CDR3: CASSPYRDEETQYF. CDR3 DNA sequence: TGTGCCAGCTCACCCTACAGGGACGAAGAGACCCAGTACTTC.

This clonotype was detected only a few times. The chain carries TRBV12-3 or TRBV12-4 and TRBJ2-7, with no clear D. With 7 bases removed from V and 1 base from J, the gap between germline ends came to 11 bases. CDR3 length: 13 residues. Here the CDR3 DNA reads TGTGCCAGCACCACCCGAGGATCCTACGAGCAGTACTTC. Amino acid sequence: CASTTRGSYEQYF.

The sample holds many counts of this clonotype. The V call is TRBV2, the J call TRBJ2-3; 10 bases line up with TRBD1. The germline V gene has CDR1 SNHLY and CDR2 FYNNEI. With V trimmed by 5 bases and J by 0 bases, 5 bases remained unmatched. This CDR3 has 16 amino acids. As DNA, the CDR3 is TGTGCCAGCAGTCCGGGACAGGGGCCGAGCACAGATACGCAGTATTTT. It translates to CASSPGQGPSTDTQYF.

This clonotype was counted many times. This sequence joins TRBV27 and TRBJ1-1; no definite D call. V was cut by 6 bases and J by 1 base, with 3 bases left in between. Per germline, CDR1 MNHEY and CDR2 SMNVEV (reference sequence). The CDR3 loop spans 11 amino acids. CDR3 region: CASRKNTEAFF. CDR3 sequence (DNA): TGTGCCAGCAGAAAGAACACTGAAGCTTTCTTT.

V and J are TRBV7-2 and TRBJ2-5, with D hard to call. The CDR3 is 11 amino acids. V shed 3 bases and J shed 4 bases, with 3 bases lying between them. CDR1 and CDR2 (germline): SGHTA, FQGNSA. The CDR3 bases are TGTGCCAGCAGCTTTGTAGAGACCCAGTACTTC. Amino acid sequence: CASSFVETQYF.

The chain couples TRBV6-1 to TRBJ2-7; a weak D match, TRBD2 (5 bases). CDR1 is MNHNS, CDR2 SASEGT, per germline. V was cut by 11 bases and J by 5 bases, with 16 bases left in between. The CDR3 is 12 amino acids. The CDR3 bases are TGTGCCGCTAGAGGGAGTATCGACGAGCAGTACTTC. Translation: CAARGSIDEQYF.

This clonotype was seen repeatedly, ten times or more. The rearrangement links TRBV9 to TRBJ2-7; D may be TRBD2 (6 bases). The germline CDR1 and CDR2 sequences are SGDLS and YYNGEE. The CDR3 is made up of 16 amino acids. With 4 bases removed from V and 2 bases from J, the gap between germline ends came to 19 bases. In DNA form, the CDR3 reads TGTGCCAGCAGCCCGGAGGGCAGGTCAGGAGCCTACGAGCAGTACTTC. Protein product: CASSPEGRSGAYEQYF.

This clonotype was recorded at least ten times. The rearrangement links TRBV12-3 or TRBV12-4 to TRBJ1-5, with D possibly being TRBD1 (6 bases). V lost 6 bases and J lost 0, with 15 bases in between. The CDR3 is 16 amino acids. CDR3 sequence reads: CASSSYGQYSNQPQHF. The CDR3 DNA is TGTGCCAGCAGCTCGTATGGACAGTATAGCAATCAGCCCCAGCATTTT.

The sample holds many counts of this clonotype. The chain joins TRBV6-1 to TRBJ2-5; 9 bases are a match to TRBD1. Germline V gene data show CDR1 as MNHNS and CDR2 as SASEGT. After removal of 0 bases from V and 5 bases from J, the junction contained 16 bases not matched to a gene. The CDR3 is 19 residues long. CDR3 residues: CASSEAWSGTGFGRETQYF. The CDR3 coding sequence is TGTGCCAGCAGTGAAGCCTGGTCCGGGACAGGGTTCGGTCGGGAGACCCAGTACTTC.

This clonotype has just one count. J is TRBJ1-2 and V is TRBV6-2 or TRBV6-3, with D maybe TRBD1 (5 bases). Trimming pared 7 bases from V and 3 bases from J, leaving 18 bases between. Germline lookup yields CDR1 MNHEY and CDR2 SVGEGT. The CDR3 has 15 amino acids. Written as DNA, the CDR3 is TGTGCCAGCACCTTTCGGAGGGGACTTCACTATGGCTACACCTTC. Translation: CASTFRRGLHYGYTF.

This clonotype appeared many times. The chain has TRBV5-5 and TRBJ2-3; D possibly corresponds to TRBD1 (5 bases). This CDR3 is built from 13 residues. With 3 bases removed from V and 6 bases from J, the gap between germline ends came to 11 bases. Germline V lookup: CDR1 SGHKS, CDR2 YYEKEE (reference sequence). The CDR3 sequence is CASSSPPGDTQYF. CDR3 coding DNA: TGTGCCAGCAGCTCCCCCCCAGGGGATACGCAGTATTTT.

This clonotype has ten or more counts. The chain joins TRBV6-1 to TRBJ2-1, with a weak D call TRBD2 (6 bases). The germline CDR1 and CDR2 sequences are MNHNS and SASEGT. Trimming left V 9 bases short and J 4 bases short, with 19 bases between. This CDR3 contains 15 residues. As DNA, the CDR3 is TGTGCCAGGAAGAATAGCGGAGCATGTTACAATGAGCAGTTCTTC. Protein product: CARKNSGACYNEQFF.

Concerning this clonotype: Mismatch with germline at one junction end may stem from a read error. CDR3 coding DNA: TGTGCCGGCAGTTCCCGAGGTAACCAAGAGACTCAGTACTTC. It specifies CAGSSRGNQETQYF. V usage is TRBV27 and J usage is TRBJ2-5; D is unclear. The germline V gene encodes CDR1 MNHEY and CDR2 SMNVEV (reference sequence). CDR3 length: 14 amino acids.

The V and J genes are TRBV25-1 and TRBJ1-1, with unresolved D. With 3 bases removed from V and 3 bases from J, the gap between germline ends came to 11 bases. The germline V gene has CDR1 MGHDK and CDR2 SYGVNS. The CDR3 sequence is 14 residues long. CDR3: CASSDRQEDTEAFF. Written as DNA, the CDR3 is TGTGCCAGCAGTGACCGGCAGGAGGACACTGAAGCTTTCTTT.

The rearrangement joins TRBV25-1 to TRBJ1-1; D gene uncertain. The CDR3 is 12 amino acids. V lost 3 bases and J 3 bases, leaving 5 bases between the germline ends. Germline CDR1 reads MGHDK; CDR2 reads SYGVNS. CDR3 nucleotides: TGTGCCAGCAGTGACCGGTACACTGAAGCTTTCTTT. Amino acid sequence: CASSDRYTEAFF.

In its sample, this clonotype was seen many times. V is TRBV12-3 or TRBV12-4 and J is TRBJ2-5, with 11 nucleotides matching TRBD1. With 6 bases clipped from V and 1 base from J, the junction kept 7 bases outside the gene matches. The CDR3 length is 16 residues. The CDR3 sequence is CASSWGTGGPQETQYF. The CDR3 region has the DNA TGTGCCAGCAGCTGGGGGACAGGGGGACCCCAAGAGACCCAGTACTTC.

This clonotype was picked up many times. V and J are TRBV9 and TRBJ2-5; the match to TRBD1 covers 9 bases. The J segment lost 4 bases and the V segment lost 0 bases, leaving 10 bases of the junction unmatched. The germline V gene encodes CDR1 SGDLS and CDR2 YYNGEE. The CDR3 is made up of 17 amino acids. The CDR3 is CASSVDSGQGVLETQYF. The CDR3 DNA sequence: TGTGCCAGCAGCGTAGATTCGGGACAGGGAGTTTTAGAGACCCAGTACTTC. Using reference TRBV9 and TRBJ2-5 for the parts outside the CDR3, the full variable domain is DSGVTQTPKHLITATGQRVTLRCSPRSGDLSVYWYQQSLDQGLQFLIQYYNGEERAKGNILERFSAQQFPDLHSELNLSSLELGDSALYFCASSVDSGQGVLETQYFGPGTRLLVL.

The table lists this clonotype with many counts. This chain connects TRBV2 to TRBJ1-5, with D unresolved. The CDR3 consists of 16 residues. Trimming removed 6 bases at V and 2 bases at J, with 17 bases between. CDR1 and CDR2 (germline): SNHLY, FYNNEI. The CDR3 DNA is TGTGCCAGCAGGGGCCATCGAGGCCCGGGCAATCAGCCCCAGCATTTT. Translation: CASRGHRGPGNQPQHF.

This clonotype was seen at least ten times. V gene TRBV12-3 or TRBV12-4 combines with J gene TRBJ2-3, with D possibly TRBD1 on 6 matching bases. Deletions cut 1 base from V and 3 bases from J, with 11 bases between. This CDR3 comprises 15 residues. CDR3 sequence reads: CASSLETRGTDTQYF. The CDR3 region has the DNA TGTGCCAGCAGTTTAGAAACTAGGGGGACAGATACGCAGTATTTT.

This sequence joins TRBV6-2 or TRBV6-3 and TRBJ2-7; TRBD1 matches 8 bases. Losses at the gene ends were 6 bases for V and 4 bases for J; bases not matched to a gene: 20. Germline CDR1 reads MNHEY; CDR2 reads SVGEGT. This CDR3 spans 18 amino acids. The CDR3 reads CASRHGTGVGSGYYEQYF. CDR3 DNA: TGTGCCAGCAGACATGGGACAGGTGTTGGTTCGGGATATTACGAGCAGTACTTC.

Points on this clonotype: This may arise from a read error, as a much more abundant clone is one base away. The chain has TRBV27 and TRBJ2-1; 10 bases line up with TRBD2. Germline CDR1 MNHEY, CDR2 SMNVEV (reference sequence). This CDR3 region has 13 residues. Trimming cost V 2 bases and J 10 bases; bases outside gene matches: 2. CDR3 nucleotide sequence: TGTGCCAGCAGTTTAACTAGCGGGAACGAGCAGTTCTTC. It specifies CASSLTSGNEQFF.

Many counts were recorded for this clonotype. The chain recombines TRBV10-3 with TRBJ2-3, with 9 bases identical to TRBD1. This CDR3 is 13 amino acids long. CDR1 and CDR2 from the germline V gene are ENHRY and SYGVKD. Losses at the gene ends were 8 bases for V and 6 bases for J; bases not matched to a gene: 6. CDR3 sequence reads: CAIETGGDDTQYF. As DNA, the CDR3 is TGTGCCATCGAAACAGGGGGCGACGATACGCAGTATTTT.

As concerns this clonotype: This may be a read error, as it is one base from a much larger clone. This chain uses TRBV5-6 with TRBJ2-2; 10 bases are shared with TRBD2. CDR3 length: 18 residues. The germline gives CDR1 SGHDT, CDR2 YYEEEE. In nucleotides, the CDR3 is TGTGCCAGCGGCTTGGTATTGCTAGCGGGAGAAGGTACCGGGGAGCTGTTTTTT. This translates into CASGLVLLAGEGTGELFF. Using reference TRBV5-6 and TRBJ2-2 for the parts outside the CDR3, the full variable domain is DAGVTQSPTHLIKTRGQQVTLRCSPKSGHDTVSWYQQALGQGPQFIFQYYEEEERQRGNFPDRFSGHQFPNYSSELNVNALLLGDSALYLCASGLVLLAGEGTGELFFGEGSRLTVL.

This clonotype was seen ten or more times. The chain is built from TRBV10-3 and TRBJ2-7; tentatively, D is TRBD2 (6 bases). CDR1 and CDR2 (germline): ENHRY, SYGVKD. The V gene lost 10 bases and the J gene lost 6 bases, with 19 bases spanning the gap. CDR3 length: 13 amino acids. CDR3 DNA: TGTGCCACAGCCGAGGGGACTTCGAGCGAGCAGTACTTC. This sequence encodes CATAEGTSSEQYF.

This clonotype was counted only a few times. This could be a read error, since a much larger clone is one nucleotide away. The V and J genes are TRBV11-2 and TRBJ2-5; no reliable D call. This CDR3 is built from 12 residues. Looked up from germline, CDR1 is SGHAT and CDR2 is FQNNGV. V was pared by 3 bases and J by 11 bases, with 13 bases between. The CDR3 loop reads CASSFLWDEQYF. In DNA, the CDR3 is TGTGCCAGCAGCTTCCTTTGGGATGAGCAGTACTTC.

Ten or more counts support this clonotype. V and J are TRBV11-3 and TRBJ2-7, with D perhaps TRBD1 or TRBD2 (5 bases each). Germline-derived CDR1 and CDR2 are SGHNT and YENEEA. This CDR3 is built from 18 residues. The V and J ends lost 1 base and 3 bases respectively, with 22 bases between them. The CDR3 sequence: CASSLAVWDGGIVYEQYF. CDR3 DNA sequence: TGTGCCAGCAGCTTAGCTGTTTGGGATGGGGGTATCGTCTACGAGCAGTACTTC.

The chain carries TRBV2 and TRBJ2-1; unclear D gene. Germline CDR1 and CDR2: SNHLY and FYNNEI. The CDR3 is 11 amino acids. V was cut by 6 bases and J by 5 bases, with 5 bases left in between. The CDR3 is CASRGNNEQFF. The CDR3 DNA sequence: TGTGCCAGCAGAGGCAACAATGAGCAGTTCTTC.